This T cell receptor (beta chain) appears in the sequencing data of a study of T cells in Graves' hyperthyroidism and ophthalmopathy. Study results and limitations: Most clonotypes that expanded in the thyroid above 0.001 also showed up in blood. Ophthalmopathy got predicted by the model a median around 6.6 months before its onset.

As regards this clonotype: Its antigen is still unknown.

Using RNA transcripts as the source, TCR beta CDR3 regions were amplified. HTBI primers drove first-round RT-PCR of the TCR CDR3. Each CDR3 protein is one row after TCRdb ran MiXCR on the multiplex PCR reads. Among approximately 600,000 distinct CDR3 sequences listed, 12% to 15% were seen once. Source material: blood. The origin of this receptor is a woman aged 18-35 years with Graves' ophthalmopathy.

DNA of the CDR3: TGCAGTGCTAACAGGGGCACCGGGGAGCTGTTTTTT. This translates into CSANRGTGELFF. V and J are TRBV20-1 and TRBJ2-2, with 7 bases that match TRBD1. This CDR3 spans 12 amino acids. The trim removed 4 bases at V and 4 bases at J, leaving 0 bases unmatched. Per the germline V gene, CDR1 is DFQATT and CDR2 is SNEGSKA (reference sequence).